This passage covers 14 T cell receptor beta chains from one sample sequenced in a study of CD8 T cell repertoires and HIV-1 epitope variants. Sequencing used immunoSEQ multiplex PCR; TCRdb keeps in-frame clones, though not all of them. Here the sample spans 90,000 or so clones, approximately 70% being singletons. The sample was uncultured baseline CD8+ T cells from peripheral blood mononuclear cells (PBMCs). These receptors all stem from a male donor with HIV.

This clone has a single count. The chain recombines TRBV5-1 with TRBJ1-5, with 7 bases lining up with TRBD1. The length of the CDR3 is 15 residues. V shed 4 bases and J 0 bases; nucleotides not matched to a gene: 4. Looked up from germline, CDR1 is SGHRS and CDR2 is YFSETQ. CDR3 amino acids: CASSEGAISNQPQHF. The CDR3 DNA sequence: TGCGCCAGCAGCGAGGGGGCAATTAGCAATCAGCCCCAGCATTTT.

The chain combines TRBV7-6 with TRBJ2-3; D not certain. Trimming cost V 4 bases and J 6 bases, with 5 bases left between them. Germline lookup yields CDR1 SGHVS and CDR2 FNYEAQ. This CDR3 spans 11 amino acids. CDR3 DNA sequence: TGTGCCAGCAGCTCCTGGGATACGCAGTATTTT. Its protein product is CASSSWDTQYF. Full variable domain (remainder filled in from reference TRBV7-6 and TRBJ2-3): GAGVSQSPRYKVTKRGQDVALRCDPISGHVSLYWYRQALGQGPEFLTYFNYEAQQDKSGLPNDRFSAERPEGSISTLTIQRTEQRDSAMYRCASSSWDTQYFGPGTRLTVL.

The chain employs TRBV19 and TRBJ1-2; the D gene is possibly TRBD1 (5 bases). CDR1 and CDR2 (germline): LNHDA, SQIVND (reference sequence). V lost 5 bases and J 8 bases, leaving 18 bases between the germline ends. The CDR3 covers 14 residues. In DNA, the CDR3 is TGTGCCAGTAGTCAACAGGACCGAATGATGGGCTACACCTTC. As protein: CASSQQDRMMGYTF.

The chain employs TRBV7-9 and TRBJ2-1, with D possibly TRBD1 on 6 matching bases. The germline gives CDR1 SEHNR, CDR2 FQNEAQ (reference sequence). The CDR3 length is 17 residues. Trimming left V 6 bases short and J 0 bases short, with 18 bases between. DNA for the CDR3: TGTGCCAGCAGTTCCAACAGGGAATGGGTCTCCTACAATGAGCAGTTCTTC. This encodes CASSSNREWVSYNEQFF.

This clone came up a few times. The chain has TRBV5-6 and TRBJ1-4; possibly TRBD1 for D (6 bases). This CDR3 comprises 15 residues. CDR1 is SGHDT and CDR2 is YYEEEE in the germline V gene. V was clipped by 6 bases and J by 8 bases, with 20 bases between them. The CDR3 DNA reads TGTGCCAGCACCCTCAACAGGGAAGCAGAGGAAAAACTGTTTTTT. This codes for CASTLNREAEEKLFF.

The table lists this clone with a count of one. The rearrangement joins TRBV29-1 to TRBJ2-4; 7 bases are shared with TRBD1. Germline CDR1 reads SQVTM; CDR2 reads ANQGSEA. Trimming cost V 6 bases and J 4 bases; bases outside gene matches: 12. The CDR3 extends over 15 amino acids. The CDR3 loop reads CSVIRDSQAKNIQYF. The CDR3 DNA sequence: TGCAGCGTGATCCGGGACAGCCAGGCAAAAAACATTCAGTACTTC.

The chain joins TRBV27 to TRBJ2-3; 9 bases are a match to TRBD2. J was trimmed by 1 base and V by 3 bases; bases with no gene match: 5. CDR1 MNHEY and CDR2 SMNVEV come from the germline V gene (reference sequence). The length of the CDR3 is 16 residues. In DNA form, the CDR3 reads TGTGCCAGCAGTTTTGGCGGGGGGGTTGGCACAGATACGCAGTATTTT. Encoded protein: CASSFGGGVGTDTQYF.

This clone turned up a few times. The V and J genes are TRBV28 and TRBJ1-2, with 10 bases lining up with TRBD1. The CDR3 extends over 16 amino acids. CDR1 MDHEN and CDR2 SYDVKM come from the germline V gene. The V segment lost 3 bases and the J segment 0 bases; nucleotides outside the gene matches: 4. The CDR3 spells CASSLGGTGANYGYTF. The CDR3 region has the DNA TGTGCCAGCAGTTTGGGAGGGACAGGGGCTAACTATGGCTACACCTTC.

This clone occurred many times. This chain connects TRBV5-4 to TRBJ2-5; the match to TRBD2 covers 9 bases. The CDR3 length is 18 residues. CDR1 is SGHNT, CDR2 YYREEE, per germline (reference sequence). The J segment lost 2 bases and the V segment lost 0 bases, leaving 11 bases of the junction unmatched. CDR3 amino acids: CASSLEWPSGISQETQYF. The CDR3 nucleotides are TGTGCCAGCAGCTTGGAGTGGCCTAGCGGGATTTCGCAAGAGACCCAGTACTTC.

The rearrangement joins TRBV9 to TRBJ2-2, with 7 bases fitting TRBD1. In germline, CDR1 is SGDLS, CDR2 YYNGEE. The CDR3 is 16 amino acids. The trim removed 0 bases at V and 4 bases at J, leaving 6 bases unmatched. The DNA of the CDR3 is TGTGCCAGCAGCGTAGCTACAGGGGTTGGCACCGGGGAGCTGTTTTTT. Its translation is CASSVATGVGTGELFF.

The J gene is TRBJ1-2, the V gene TRBV5-1; TRBD1 matches 12 bases. The V and J ends lost 0 bases and 8 bases, in that order; junction bases with no gene match: 5. Per the germline V gene, CDR1 is SGHRS and CDR2 is YFSETQ. This CDR3 comprises 15 residues. Here the CDR3 reads CASSLASGTGGGYTF. The DNA of the CDR3 is TGCGCCAGCAGCTTGGCATCCGGGACAGGGGGCGGCTACACCTTC.

The chain combines TRBV9 with TRBJ1-1; 9 bases line up with TRBD1. Germline V gene data show CDR1 as SGDLS and CDR2 as YYNGEE. The CDR3 covers 13 residues. With V trimmed by 3 bases and J by 9 bases, 6 bases remained unmatched. CDR3 residues: CASSGGTGRQAFF. Written as DNA, the CDR3 is TGTGCCAGCAGCGGAGGGACAGGGCGCCAAGCTTTCTTT.

This clone was seen more than once but under ten times. The chain links TRBV7-6 to TRBJ2-5, with a possible D match to TRBD1 (6 bases). The V and J ends lost 6 bases and 0 bases respectively, with 11 bases between them. CDR3 size: 14 residues. Looked up from germline, CDR1 is SGHVS and CDR2 is FNYEAQ. Written as DNA, the CDR3 is TGTGCCAGCAGTACAGGGCCAAACCAAGAGACCCAGTACTTC. Translated: CASSTGPNQETQYF.

V usage is TRBV2 and J usage is TRBJ2-1; 7 bases are shared with TRBD2. The germline V gene encodes CDR1 SNHLY and CDR2 FYNNEI. J lost 7 bases, V lost 2 bases, and 8 bases had no gene match. The CDR3 runs 15 residues. This CDR3 is CASSEFAGAGNEQFF. In nucleotides, the CDR3 is TGTGCCAGCAGTGAATTTGCGGGAGCGGGAAATGAGCAGTTCTTC.